This T cell receptor (beta chain) is from a study of blood T cells in healthy people across ages (dated by TCRdb to the mid-2010s). Describing the broader study: In model experiments, template switching captured roughly one uniquely barcoded TCR beta cDNA molecule for every two T cells. Age-related changes in TCR beta repertoire diversity were measured in the study by deep sequencing normalized with unique cDNA molecular identifiers. Donors were grouped into four age groups: young (average approximately 15 years), middle-aged (over 35), aged (around 62) and long-lived (approximately 75). Donors of different ages were randomly distributed across sequencing lanes to avoid experimental bias. The study analyzed two additional independent replicas of 1 million unique cDNA reads from the same blood draw for two donors, one aged 18 to 30 and one aged 80 or older. Here is what the overall study found, with its caveats: A strong correlation was found between observed TCR beta diversity and the percentage of naive T cells measured by flow cytometry. Compared with the aged group, more naive CD4+ T cells, fewer expanded clones and increased TCR diversity were shown by the long-lived group, suggesting age selection. Bulk unsorted PBMC profiling prevented conclusive comparison of naive and antigen-experienced compartments. Donor CMV infection status was unknown, potentially confounding age-related changes in expanded clonotypes. Estimates of total diversity based on one million sequenced T cells were regarded as lower bounds and as underestimates. Observed TCR beta diversity per million T cells fell roughly linearly with age, and a significant reduction was already apparent by age approximately 41.

Of note for this clonotype: Its target antigen remains unknown. No much larger clone exists at a distance of one base, and base qualities are not known.

Trimming removed 7 bases from V and 0 bases from J; the gene matches leave 6 bases unexplained. Taken from the germline V gene, the CDR1 and CDR2 loops are MNHEY and SVGAGI. The CDR3, cysteine through phenylalanine, is 15 amino acids long. Only the CDR3 portion is preserved as DNA: 45 bases, with reading frame beginning at the first base. The donors were roughly 38 Caucasian individuals from Russia, aged 6 to 90 years, who were systemically healthy. Each donor gave roughly 9 milliliters of peripheral blood, drawn into EDTA-treated Vacutainer tubes. Ficoll-Paque density-gradient centrifugation was used to isolate PBMCs, with at least 7 million per sample. Total RNA was extracted from PBMCs with Trizol reagent, with at least 6 micrograms obtained per sample. The percentages of naive CD45RAhigh/CD27high T cells were determined by flow cytometry on a PBMC aliquot from every donor. The library was prepared using 5' RACE. Sequencing instrument: Illumina HiSeq 2500. A second PCR of about 6 to 11 cycles was performed with a sample-barcoded 5' primer and a J-beta primer mix. A unique molecular identifier was introduced onto each TCR beta cDNA molecule by a template-switch 5' adaptor carrying 12 random nucleotides. Each sample yielded at least 3 million CDR3-containing paired-end reads. The Mint cDNA synthesis kit, primed by a TRBC-specific oligonucleotide, was used to synthesize first-strand cDNA from all RNA. Following uracil-DNA glycosylase treatment, a first 18-cycle PCR with universal primers M1SS and BC2_uni_R was performed on all cDNA. The authors' pipeline ran thus. For normalization, 1 million high-quality reads, each with a distinct molecular identifier, were randomly selected from each sample. Reads sharing molecular identifiers were discarded rather than binned into consensus sequences. MiTCR, with a Q25 quality threshold and the strictest error-elimination algorithm, was used for CDR3 identification, clonotype clustering and error correction. A nonparametric unseen species model using Euler transformation provided a lower-bound estimate of total TCR beta diversity. The public reads were run again by TCRdb, first through fastp at Q25 and then through MiXCR, and only productive beta chains were kept. Rows with one shared CDR3 protein collapse into an entry with the most common genes and DNA. TCRdb's processing, not the authors' own work, is the source of the V and J calls. For this sample the table gives more than 1 million distinct CDR3 sequences, of which roughly 45% were detected only once. The ten largest make up approximately 20% of the sample.

The clonotype originates from a woman in her sixties or seventies in good health. The chain is made from TRBV6-5 and TRBJ2-3; the junction holds 8 bases that match TRBD2. The sequenced material came from blood. The nucleotides are TGTGCCAGCACCCCCCGGGGGGGGAGCACAGATACGCAGTATTTT. It codes for CASTPRGGSTDTQYF.